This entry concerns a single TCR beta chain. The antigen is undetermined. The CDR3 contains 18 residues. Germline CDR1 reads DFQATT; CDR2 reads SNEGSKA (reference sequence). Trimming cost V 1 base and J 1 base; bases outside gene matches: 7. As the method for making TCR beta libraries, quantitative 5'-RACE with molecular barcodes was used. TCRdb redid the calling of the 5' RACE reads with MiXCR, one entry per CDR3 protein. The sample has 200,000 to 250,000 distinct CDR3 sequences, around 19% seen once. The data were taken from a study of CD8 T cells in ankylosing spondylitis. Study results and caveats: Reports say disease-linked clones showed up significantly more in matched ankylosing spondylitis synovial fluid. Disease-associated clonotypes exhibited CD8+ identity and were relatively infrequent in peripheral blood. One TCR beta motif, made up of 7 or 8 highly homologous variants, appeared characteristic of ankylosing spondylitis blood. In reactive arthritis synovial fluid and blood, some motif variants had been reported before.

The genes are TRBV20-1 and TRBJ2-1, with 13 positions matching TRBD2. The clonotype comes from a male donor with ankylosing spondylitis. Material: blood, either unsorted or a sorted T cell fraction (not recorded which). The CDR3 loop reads CSARGLAGGERSYNEQFF. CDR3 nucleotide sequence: TGCAGTGCTAGAGGACTAGCGGGGGGAGAAAGGTCCTACAATGAGCAGTTCTTC.